One and the same sample provided the 32 T cell receptor beta chains below, sequenced in a study of patients and donors after allogeneic stem cell transplantation. TCRdb recomputed calls from the RT-PCR reads with MiXCR, one row per CDR3 protein. The sample has about a million distinct CDR3 sequences, roughly 18% seen once. Sequencing was done on a sample of blood, either unsorted or a sorted T cell fraction (not recorded which). The receptors shown here come from a human donor who was either an allogeneic HSCT recipient or a stem cell or donor lymphocyte infusion donor (not recorded which). It is not recorded whose cells these are; they may come from a transplant donor.

The chain has TRBV21-1 and TRBJ1-1; the table's D call of TRBD1 was not tested on the DNA. TRBV21-1 is described as a pseudogene. The CDR3 totals 15 residues. CDR3 bases: TGTGCCAGCAGCAAAGATCGGGATGCGAACACTGAAGCTTTCTTT. Amino acid sequence: CASSKDRDANTEAFF.

This sequence joins TRBV9 and TRBJ1-1; D not resolved. Per the germline V gene, CDR1 is SGDLS and CDR2 is YYNGEE. CDR3 length: 14 residues. The V and J ends lost 2 bases and 0 bases respectively, with 8 bases between them. CDR3: CASSVGKMNTEAFF. The CDR3 DNA follows: TGTGCCAGCAGCGTGGGGAAGATGAACACTGAAGCTTTCTTT. Combining the CDR3 with reference TRBV9 and TRBJ1-1 gives the whole variable domain DSGVTQTPKHLITATGQRVTLRCSPRSGDLSVYWYQQSLDQGLQFLIQYYNGEERAKGNILERFSAQQFPDLHSELNLSSLELGDSALYFCASSVGKMNTEAFFGQGTRLTVV.

This clonotype has just a few counts. The rearrangement uses TRBV6-1 and TRBJ1-4; D remains unclear. The CDR3 totals 17 residues. CDR1 is MNHNS and CDR2 is SASEGT in the germline V gene. Trimming pared 7 bases from V and 6 bases from J, leaving 24 bases between. The CDR3 DNA is TGTGCCAGCACTGAGACGGCCCGCCCCATAGGTTATGAAAAACTGTTTTTT. Its translation is CASTETARPIGYEKLFF.

CDR3 bases: TGTGCCAGCAGTTACTCGTCTCGTAGCGGGAGATCCTACAATGAGCAGTTCTTC. Protein: CASSYSSRSGRSYNEQFF. The chain combines TRBV6-5 with TRBJ2-1, with 9 bases aligning to TRBD2. Germline V lookup: CDR1 MNHEY, CDR2 SVGAGI. V was pared by 0 bases and J by 1 base, with 7 bases of the junction left unmatched. The CDR3 loop spans 18 amino acids.

The chain couples TRBV1 to TRBJ1-2. TRBV1 is an annotated pseudogene. This CDR3 is 15 amino acids long. Written as DNA, the CDR3 is TGCACCAGCAGCCAAGGCCTAGGGGCCCCCTATGGCTACACCTTC. It codes for CTSSQGLGAPYGYTF.

This chain joins TRBV6-5 and TRBJ1-2; D is unresolved. The germline V gene encodes CDR1 MNHEY and CDR2 SVGAGI. The CDR3 runs 14 residues. Deletions cut 1 base from V and 8 bases from J, with 14 bases between. The CDR3 loop is CASSYFRESSGYTF. The DNA of the CDR3 is TGTGCCAGCAGTTACTTCCGGGAATCGAGCGGCTACACCTTC.

The chain joins TRBV14 to TRBJ2-7; the match to TRBD2 covers 10 bases. The CDR3 has 17 amino acids. The V gene end was trimmed by 6 bases and the J gene end by 5 bases; junction bases not matched to a gene: 16. Germline values: CDR1 SGHDN, CDR2 FVKESK. Written as DNA, the CDR3 is TGTGCCAGCAGTCAATCCCTAGCGGGAGTAAGGTTCCACGAGCAGTACTTC. Protein sequence: CASSQSLAGVRFHEQYF. The full variable domain, with the rest looked up from reference TRBV14 and TRBJ2-7, is EAGVTQFPSHSVIEKGQTVTLRCDPISGHDNLYWYRRVMGKEIKFLLHFVKESKQDESGMPNNRFLAERTGGTYSTLKVQPAELEDSGVYFCASSQSLAGVRFHEQYFGPGTRLTVT.

At least ten counts were recorded for this clonotype. The CDR3 region has the DNA TGTGCCAGCAGTTTCGCACAGGTTTATAGCAATCAGCCCCAGCATTTT. This sequence encodes CASSFAQVYSNQPQHF. The chain combines TRBV12-3 or TRBV12-4 with TRBJ1-5; tentative D call: TRBD1 (5 bases). Trimming left V 3 bases short and J 0 bases short, with 12 bases between. This CDR3 comprises 16 residues.

This clonotype was recorded only once. The rearrangement joins TRBV6-1 to TRBJ1-1; D unclear. Germline CDR1 reads MNHNS; CDR2 reads SASEGT. CDR3 size: 14 residues. Trimming removed 6 bases from V and 4 bases from J, with 15 bases in between. The CDR3: CASSPTGLGTEAFF. The DNA of the CDR3 is TGTGCCAGCAGCCCTACTGGGTTGGGCACTGAAGCTTTCTTT.

This clonotype has at least ten counts. The chain is built from TRBV12-3 or TRBV12-4 and TRBJ1-5; D might be TRBD1 (5 bases). The CDR3 is made up of 14 amino acids. With 3 bases removed from V and 2 bases from J, the gap between germline ends came to 8 bases. The CDR3 region is CASSLRGGNQPQHF. CDR3 nucleotides: TGTGCCAGCAGTTTGAGGGGTGGCAATCAGCCCCAGCATTTT.

The chain joins TRBV19 to TRBJ2-7; a weak D match, TRBD1 (7 bases). Germline V gene sequence: CDR1 LNHDA, CDR2 SQIVND (reference sequence). Trimming removed 5 bases at V and 3 bases at J, with 20 bases between. The CDR3 totals 16 residues. The CDR3 spells CASSSRRGTANYEQYF. The DNA for the CDR3 is TGTGCCAGTAGTTCCCGCCGCGGGACAGCCAACTACGAGCAGTACTTC.

This clonotype was detected a few times. The chain carries TRBV29-1 and TRBJ1-2; no firm D call. Deletions cut 3 bases from V and 4 bases from J, with 12 bases between. This CDR3 has 13 amino acids. Germline V gives CDR1 SQVTM, CDR2 ANQGSEA. The CDR3 loop reads CSVDGPDFYGYTF. CDR3 in DNA: TGCAGCGTTGATGGTCCGGATTTCTATGGCTACACCTTC.

The J gene is TRBJ1-3, the V gene TRBV5-1, with D hard to call. The CDR3 loop spans 15 amino acids. V shed 4 bases and J shed 0 bases, with 11 bases lying between them. Per the germline V gene, CDR1 is SGHRS and CDR2 is YFSETQ. CDR3 sequence: CASSPTVRSGNTIYF. The CDR3 bases are TGCGCCAGCAGCCCCACAGTCCGCTCTGGAAACACCATATATTTT.

In this sample, this clonotype turned up a few times. This chain uses TRBV29-1 with TRBJ2-2; TRBD1 matches at 9 bases. The length of the CDR3 is 16 residues. J was trimmed by 2 bases and V by 7 bases; bases with no gene match: 11. Per germline, CDR1 SQVTM and CDR2 ANQGSEA. The CDR3 loop reads CSATPWGQGNTGELFF. For the CDR3, the DNA is TGCAGCGCCACTCCTTGGGGACAGGGAAACACCGGGGAGCTGTTTTTT.

This chain uses TRBV27 with TRBJ2-7; 8 positions match TRBD1. V lost 2 bases, J lost 5 bases, and 5 bases stayed unmatched. The germline CDR1 and CDR2 sequences are MNHEY and SMNVEV (reference sequence). This CDR3 is built from 14 residues. The CDR3 protein is CASSLARGQHEQYF. The CDR3, as DNA: TGTGCCAGCAGTTTAGCCAGGGGGCAACACGAGCAGTACTTC.

The chain is built from TRBV6-6 and TRBJ2-5; the D gene is possibly TRBD1 (5 bases). Germline CDR1 reads MNHNY; CDR2 reads SVGAGI (reference sequence). The CDR3 has 12 amino acids. Trimming took off 6 bases at V and 5 bases at J, with 10 bases between the two ends. The CDR3 sequence: CASSQGVETQYF. CDR3 sequence (DNA): TGTGCCAGCAGCCAGGGCGTGGAGACCCAGTACTTC.

The chain has TRBV12-3 or TRBV12-4 and TRBJ2-1; possible D gene TRBD1, 6 bases. There are 15 residues in the CDR3. Trimming left V 6 bases short and J 5 bases short, with 17 bases between. The CDR3 nucleotides read TGTGCCAGCAGACGCCGGGACAAAATAAACAATGAGCAGTTCTTC. Protein sequence: CASRRRDKINNEQFF.

This clonotype came up a few times. The chain is built from TRBV29-1 and TRBJ1-2, with D uncertain. Trimming removed 1 base from V and 0 bases from J, with 12 bases in between. This CDR3 spans 15 amino acids. Germline CDR1 reads SQVTM; CDR2 reads ANQGSEA. CDR3 region: CSVEGPPGTNYGYTF. DNA of the CDR3: TGCAGCGTTGAAGGGCCCCCCGGGACTAACTATGGCTACACCTTC.

J is TRBJ1-5 and V is TRBV6-1; D remains unclear. Trimming pared 5 bases from V and 6 bases from J, leaving 14 bases between. The germline V gene has CDR1 MNHNS and CDR2 SASEGT. There are 14 residues in the CDR3. Here the CDR3 DNA reads TGTGCCAGCAGTCCGGGAGACGGTACTCAGCCCCAGCATTTT. It is translated as CASSPGDGTQPQHF.

The chain is built from TRBV20-1 and TRBJ2-1; D is perhaps TRBD2 (6 bases). V lost 1 base and J 3 bases, leaving 13 bases between the germline ends. CDR1 and CDR2 from the germline V gene are DFQATT and SNEGSKA (reference sequence). The CDR3 is made up of 15 amino acids. CDR3 DNA sequence: TGCAGTGCTAGAGCGCCGGGACTGGACTACAATGAGCAGTTCTTC. Translating gives CSARAPGLDYNEQFF.

This clonotype appeared a few times. V and J are TRBV12-3 or TRBV12-4 and TRBJ1-2; D is perhaps TRBD1 (6 bases). The CDR3 consists of 14 residues. The V end was cut by 8 bases, the J end by 8 bases, with 21 bases between. CDR3 sequence (DNA): TGTGCCAGCCGGATGAGGGGGGGTGGTCCCGGCTACACCTTC. Translating gives CASRMRGGGPGYTF.

J is TRBJ2-7 and V is TRBV20-1; D not resolved. Germline CDR1 DFQATT, CDR2 SNEGSKA (reference sequence). This CDR3 has 14 amino acids. The V and J ends lost 0 bases and 2 bases respectively, with 11 bases between them. The CDR3: CSARDSAETYEQYF. As DNA, the CDR3 is TGCAGTGCTAGAGATTCGGCGGAAACCTACGAGCAGTACTTC.

The J gene is TRBJ2-3, the V gene TRBV20-1; D uncertain. V lost 6 bases to trimming and J lost 4 bases, with 14 bases between them. Germline V gene data show CDR1 as DFQATT and CDR2 as SNEGSKA (reference sequence). CDR3 length: 13 residues. The CDR3 nucleotides are TGCAGTGCCCCCCCCGAGAGCGCAGATACGCAGTATTTT. Protein sequence: CSAPPESADTQYF.

The chain combines TRBV20-1 with TRBJ1-6, with D unresolved. V gave up 5 bases and J gave up 0 bases, with 14 bases separating them. The germline V gene encodes CDR1 DFQATT and CDR2 SNEGSKA (reference sequence). The CDR3 contains 16 residues. CDR3 in DNA: TGCAGTGCTCGACGCGACATTCTCTCCTATAATTCACCCCTCCACTTT. This translates into CSARRDILSYNSPLHF.

This clonotype was seen ten or more times. The V and J genes are TRBV12-3 or TRBV12-4 and TRBJ2-3; D tentatively fits TRBD1 or TRBD2 (5 bases each). The CDR3 loop spans 17 amino acids. V gave up 1 base and J gave up 2 bases, with 16 bases separating them. CDR3 nucleotide sequence: TGTGCCAGCAGTTTAGTCATACTCCCGGGGCCCACAGATACGCAGTATTTT. Protein: CASSLVILPGPTDTQYF.

This clonotype came up a few times. This chain joins TRBV7-9 and TRBJ1-2; no clear D gene. Germline CDR1 and CDR2: SEHNR and FQNEAQ (reference sequence). The germline V and J ends were trimmed by 0 bases and 8 bases, with 7 bases remaining between them. This CDR3 contains 12 residues. The CDR3 nucleotides are TGTGCCAGCAGCTTAGCAGGGAACGGCTACACCTTC. As protein: CASSLAGNGYTF.

This clonotype was seen a handful of times. The chain carries TRBV5-1 and TRBJ2-3; 8 bases match TRBD2. This CDR3 comprises 15 residues. The trim removed 0 bases at V and 3 bases at J, leaving 3 bases unmatched. Germline loops: CDR1 SGHRS, CDR2 YFSETQ. The CDR3 bases are TGCGCCAGCAGCTTGGCGGTAGCGGGGACAGATACGCAGTATTTT. Protein: CASSLAVAGTDTQYF.

The chain employs TRBV29-1 and TRBJ1-1; D remains unclear. The V gene lost 4 bases and the J gene lost 0 bases, with 12 bases spanning the gap. The CDR3 totals 14 residues. Germline CDR1 SQVTM, CDR2 ANQGSEA. The CDR3 coding sequence is TGCAGCGTTGGGGAGGACTTCTTGAACACTGAAGCTTTCTTT. Protein: CSVGEDFLNTEAFF.

This chain links TRBV2 with TRBJ1-1; the D is unclear. Trimming left V 10 bases short and J 0 bases short, with 9 bases between. CDR1 is SNHLY, CDR2 FYNNEI, per germline. This CDR3 comprises 12 residues. In nucleotides, the CDR3 is TGTGCCACCTTTACCGTGAACACTGAAGCTTTCTTT. Its protein product is CATFTVNTEAFF.

In this sample, this clonotype turned up a few times. The chain has TRBV2 and TRBJ1-1, with TRBD1 matching 7 bases. V lost 5 bases, J lost 6 bases, and 3 bases stayed unmatched. The CDR3 covers 12 residues. Germline V gene data show CDR1 as SNHLY and CDR2 as FYNNEI. The CDR3 loop is CASSRGRAEAFF. The DNA for the CDR3 is TGTGCCAGCAGTAGGGGGCGGGCTGAAGCTTTCTTT.

The table lists this clonotype with a few counts. The chain uses TRBV20-1 and TRBJ2-4, with a weak D call TRBD1 (6 bases). Germline assignment: CDR1 DFQATT and CDR2 SNEGSKA (reference sequence). The V end lost 6 bases, the J end lost 0 bases, and 9 bases lay between the germline ends. This CDR3 is 13 amino acids long. The CDR3 region has the DNA TGCAGTGCGGTACAGGGAGCCAAAAACATTCAGTACTTC. This translates into CSAVQGAKNIQYF.

The V call is TRBV18, the J call TRBJ2-2, with TRBD1 as a possible D gene (6 bases). V was clipped by 3 bases and J by 5 bases, with 13 bases between them. Germline V gives CDR1 KGHSH, CDR2 LQKENI. CDR3 length: 15 residues. For the CDR3, the DNA is TGTGCCAGCTCACCGTCACAGGGTACAACCGGGGAGCTGTTTTTT. Its translation is CASSPSQGTTGELFF.